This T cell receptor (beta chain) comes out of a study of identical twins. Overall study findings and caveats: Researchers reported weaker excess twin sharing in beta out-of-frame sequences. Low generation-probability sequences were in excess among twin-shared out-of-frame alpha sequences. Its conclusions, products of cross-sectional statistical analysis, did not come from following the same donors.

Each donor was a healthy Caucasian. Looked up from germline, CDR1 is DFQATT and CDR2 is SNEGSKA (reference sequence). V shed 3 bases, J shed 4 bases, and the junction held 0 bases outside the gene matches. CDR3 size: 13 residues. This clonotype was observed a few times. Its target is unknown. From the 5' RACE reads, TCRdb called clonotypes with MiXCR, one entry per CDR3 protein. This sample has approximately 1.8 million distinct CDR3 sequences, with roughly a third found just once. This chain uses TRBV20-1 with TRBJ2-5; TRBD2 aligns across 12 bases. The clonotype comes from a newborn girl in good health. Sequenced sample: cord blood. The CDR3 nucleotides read TGCAGTGCTAGGACTAGCGGGGGAGAGACCCAGTACTTC. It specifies CSARTSGGETQYF.